The 27 T cell receptor beta chains given below trace back to one sample, sequenced in a study of blood T cell repertoires in COVID-19. The table came from immunoSEQ multiplex PCR; TCRdb's copy has only in-frame clones and leaves some out. This sample carries some 150,000 clones, about 91% of them seen once, and the ten largest clones take approximately 0.98%. The sequenced sample consisted of peripheral blood. Source of these receptors: a woman aged 50 to 60 with acute or convalescent COVID-19.

This clone was observed once. The V and J genes are TRBV19 and TRBJ1-5; tentative D call: TRBD1 (5 bases). CDR1 is LNHDA, CDR2 SQIVND, per germline (reference sequence). This CDR3 comprises 16 residues. Trimming pared 5 bases from V and 2 bases from J, leaving 16 bases between. CDR3 DNA: TGTGCCAGTAGTCCTATGGGGGGAGGAGGCAATCAGCCCCAGCATTTT. It codes for CASSPMGGGGNQPQHF. The full variable domain, in which reference TRBV19 and TRBJ1-5 provide the parts outside the CDR3, is DGGITQSPKYLFRKEGQNVTLSCEQNLNHDAMYWYRQDPGQGLRLIYYSQIVNDFQKGDIAEGYSVSREKKESFPLTVTSAQKNPTAFYLCASSPMGGGGNQPQHFGDGTRLSIL.

The chain combines TRBV5-1 with TRBJ1-1; D gene ambiguous. This CDR3 spans 15 amino acids. Per germline, CDR1 SGHRS and CDR2 YFSETQ. V was cut by 0 bases and J by 1 base, with 10 bases left in between. The CDR3 sequence is CASSLAGKGNTEAFF. In DNA form, the CDR3 reads TGCGCCAGCAGCTTGGCCGGGAAGGGGAACACTGAAGCTTTCTTT.

V gene TRBV9 combines with J gene TRBJ1-2, with TRBD1 matching over 9 bases. From germline, CDR1 is SGDLS and CDR2 YYNGEE. The length of the CDR3 is 14 residues. The junction had 5 bases not matched to a gene; V was cut back by 0 bases and J by 8 bases. CDR3 bases: TGTGCCAGCAGCGTAGCTGGGACAGGGAAAGGCTACACCTTC. Protein: CASSVAGTGKGYTF. Full variable domain (remainder filled in from reference TRBV9 and TRBJ1-2): DSGVTQTPKHLITATGQRVTLRCSPRSGDLSVYWYQQSLDQGLQFLIQYYNGEERAKGNILERFSAQQFPDLHSELNLSSLELGDSALYFCASSVAGTGKGYTFGSGTRLTVV.

The chain carries TRBV30 and TRBJ2-1; a possible D gene is TRBD2 (6 bases). The V end was cut by 0 bases, the J end by 6 bases, with 15 bases between. Germline V gives CDR1 GTSNPN, CDR2 SVGIG (reference sequence). This CDR3 is built from 15 residues. In DNA form, the CDR3 reads TGTGCCTGGAGTGTACAAGCGGGTTACCCCAATGAGCAGTTCTTC. This sequence encodes CAWSVQAGYPNEQFF.

V is TRBV9 and J is TRBJ1-5; weak D call: TRBD1 (6 bases). Germline V lookup: CDR1 SGDLS, CDR2 YYNGEE. There are 15 residues in the CDR3. V dropped 0 bases and J dropped 3 bases, with 10 bases sitting between them. CDR3 in DNA: TGTGCCAGCAGCGTAGGGCAGGGGAACAATCAGCCCCAGCATTTT. This translates into CASSVGQGNNQPQHF.

The genes are TRBV29-1 and TRBJ1-2; TRBD1 matches at 9 bases. CDR1 and CDR2 (germline): SQVTM, ANQGSEA. V was pared by 3 bases and J by 4 bases, with 3 bases of the junction left unmatched. The CDR3 is 13 residues long. CDR3: CSVDGQGIYGYTF. In nucleotides, the CDR3 is TGCAGCGTTGATGGACAGGGGATCTATGGCTACACCTTC.

The chain is built from TRBV6-6 and TRBJ2-2; weak D call: TRBD2 (5 bases). The V gene's germline CDR1 is MNHNY and CDR2 SVGAGI (reference sequence). The CDR3 is made up of 14 amino acids. V was clipped by 5 bases and J by 7 bases, with 14 bases between them. CDR3 sequence (DNA): TGTGCCAGCAGTCCCACTAGATTAGTCGGGGAGCTGTTTTTT. Its translation is CASSPTRLVGELFF.

This sequence joins TRBV19 and TRBJ2-7; 12 bases fit TRBD2. Germline loops: CDR1 LNHDA, CDR2 SQIVND (reference sequence). V trimming: 1 base; J trimming: 3 bases; junction bases outside the gene matches: 1. CDR3 length: 15 amino acids. The DNA of the CDR3 is TGTGCCAGTAGTATAGGACTAGCGGGAGTCTACGAGCAGTACTTC. The encoded protein is CASSIGLAGVYEQYF.

The rearrangement links TRBV19 to TRBJ2-6, with TRBD1 identical over 7 bases. Germline V lookup: CDR1 LNHDA, CDR2 SQIVND (reference sequence). V gave up 4 bases and J gave up 5 bases; unmatched junction bases: 8. CDR3 size: 16 residues. The CDR3 sequence is CASSTHRGPRANVLTF. In DNA form, the CDR3 reads TGTGCCAGTAGTACCCACAGGGGCCCCCGGGCCAACGTCCTGACTTTC. The full variable domain, rest sourced from reference TRBV19 and TRBJ2-6, is DGGITQSPKYLFRKEGQNVTLSCEQNLNHDAMYWYRQDPGQGLRLIYYSQIVNDFQKGDIAEGYSVSREKKESFPLTVTSAQKNPTAFYLCASSTHRGPRANVLTFGAGSRLTVL.

The J gene is TRBJ2-3, the V gene TRBV9; 11 bases align to TRBD2. Trimming cost V 7 bases and J 4 bases; bases outside gene matches: 8. This CDR3 is 15 amino acids long. Germline-derived CDR1 and CDR2 are SGDLS and YYNGEE. The CDR3 protein is CASSPISGGADTQYF. The CDR3 DNA reads TGTGCCAGCTCCCCCATTAGCGGGGGGGCAGATACGCAGTATTTT. Based on the CDR3 plus reference TRBV9 and TRBJ2-3, the full variable domain is DSGVTQTPKHLITATGQRVTLRCSPRSGDLSVYWYQQSLDQGLQFLIQYYNGEERAKGNILERFSAQQFPDLHSELNLSSLELGDSALYFCASSPISGGADTQYFGPGTRLTVL.

The chain carries TRBV6-6 and TRBJ2-2, with TRBD2 as a possible D gene (6 bases). Germline CDR1 and CDR2: MNHNY and SVGAGI (reference sequence). V shed 7 bases and J shed 7 bases, with 10 bases lying between them. This CDR3 region has 12 residues. The CDR3, as DNA: TGTGCCAGCACCGCGACTAGCGGGGAGCTGTTTTTT. Translation: CASTATSGELFF.

The V and J genes are TRBV28 and TRBJ2-7; a possible D gene is TRBD1 (6 bases). The CDR3 has 14 amino acids. The germline CDR1 and CDR2 sequences are MDHEN and SYDVKM. V dropped 2 bases and J dropped 3 bases, with 11 bases sitting between them. The CDR3 DNA reads as TGTGCCAGCAGTTTAAGGCAGGGGAACTACGAGCAGTACTTC. Translating it yields CASSLRQGNYEQYF.

The rearrangement links TRBV11-3 to TRBJ2-7, with 8 nucleotides matching TRBD1. J lost 5 bases, V lost 4 bases, and 7 bases had no gene match. The germline V gene encodes CDR1 SGHNT and CDR2 YENEEA. The CDR3 runs to 14 residues. This CDR3 reads CASSSGTGTNEQYF. DNA for the CDR3: TGTGCCAGCAGCTCAGGGACAGGTACGAACGAGCAGTACTTC. Full variable domain (rest looked up from reference TRBV11-3 and TRBJ2-7): EAGVVQSPRYKIIEKKQPVAFWCNPISGHNTLYWYLQNLGQGPELLIRYENEEAVDDSQLPKDRFSAERLKGVDSTLKIQPAELGDSAVYLCASSSGTGTNEQYFGPGTRLTVT.

The V call is TRBV27, the J call TRBJ2-3; D is unclear. Per the germline V gene, CDR1 is MNHEY and CDR2 is SMNVEV (reference sequence). V gave up 5 bases and J gave up 2 bases, with 11 bases separating them. This CDR3 is 14 amino acids long. In DNA form, the CDR3 reads TGTGCCAGCAGTCCGACTGTCCTCACAGATACGCAGTATTTT. It translates to CASSPTVLTDTQYF.

This chain uses TRBV5-4 with TRBJ2-5, with D perhaps matching TRBD1 (5 bases). This CDR3 has 16 amino acids. V was cut by 0 bases and J by 0 bases, with 12 bases left in between. Germline V lookup: CDR1 SGHNT, CDR2 YYREEE (reference sequence). CDR3 sequence reads: CASSLATPGYQETQYF. In DNA, the CDR3 is TGTGCCAGCAGCTTGGCTACTCCAGGGTACCAAGAGACCCAGTACTTC. The whole variable domain, remainder taken from reference TRBV5-4 and TRBJ2-5, is ETGVTQSPTHLIKTRGQQVTLRCSSQSGHNTVSWYQQALGQGPQFIFQYYREEENGRGNFPPRFSGLQFPNYSSELNVNALELDDSALYLCASSLATPGYQETQYFGPGTRLLVL.

The chain joins TRBV4-1 to TRBJ2-3; possibly TRBD2 for D (5 bases). Germline CDR1 MGHRA, CDR2 YSYEKL. V gave up 4 bases and J gave up 0 bases, with 11 bases separating them. The CDR3 extends over 15 amino acids. CDR3 in amino acids: CASSRISGSTDTQYF. Written as DNA, the CDR3 is TGCGCCAGCAGCCGTATCAGCGGTAGCACAGATACGCAGTATTTT.

The chain uses TRBV28 and TRBJ1-2; D is possibly TRBD1 (5 bases). Per germline, CDR1 MDHEN and CDR2 SYDVKM. The CDR3 contains 15 residues. V dropped 3 bases and J dropped 5 bases, with 16 bases sitting between them. This CDR3 is CASSLVQGTGYGYTF. As DNA, the CDR3 is TGTGCCAGCAGTTTGGTGCAGGGAACGGGTTATGGCTACACCTTC.

The chain employs TRBV24-1 and TRBJ1-2; 7 nucleotides agree with TRBD1. The CDR3 covers 15 residues. The V gene's germline CDR1 is KGHDR and CDR2 SFDVKD. With 3 bases clipped from V and 3 bases from J, the junction kept 6 bases outside the gene matches. This chain's CDR3 is CATSDPAGTDYGYTF. The DNA for the CDR3 is TGTGCCACCAGTGATCCCGCCGGGACAGACTATGGCTACACCTTC.

This chain links TRBV11-2 with TRBJ2-7; a weak D match, TRBD1 (5 bases). The germline V gene encodes CDR1 SGHAT and CDR2 FQNNGV. The V and J ends lost 3 bases and 9 bases respectively, with 12 bases between them. The CDR3 is 12 residues long. DNA for the CDR3: TGTGCCAGCAGCTTGACAGTACCGGGGCAGTACTTC. Translation: CASSLTVPGQYF.

The V and J genes are TRBV3-1 (or the pseudogene TRBV3-2) and TRBJ1-5; no clear D. The V and J ends lost 0 bases and 6 bases respectively, with 6 bases between them. The CDR3 length is 13 residues. The germline gives CDR1 LGHDT, CDR2 YNNKEL (reference sequence). CDR3 amino acids: CASSQDLSQPQHF. CDR3 coding DNA: TGTGCCAGCAGCCAAGATCTTAGTCAGCCCCAGCATTTT.

The V call is TRBV4-1, the J call TRBJ1-3; no clear D. This CDR3 contains 15 residues. Trimming removed 4 bases at V and 0 bases at J, with 10 bases between. CDR1 is MGHRA, CDR2 YSYEKL, per germline. CDR3 region: CASSPSVISGNTIYF. The CDR3 DNA sequence: TGCGCCAGCAGCCCCAGCGTAATCTCTGGAAACACCATATATTTT.

The chain is built from TRBV9 and TRBJ1-1; D might be TRBD1 (6 bases). In germline, CDR1 is SGDLS, CDR2 YYNGEE. The V end was cut by 4 bases, the J end by 2 bases, with 15 bases between. The CDR3 has 15 amino acids. CDR3 in DNA: TGTGCCAGCAGCCCCATGGGGGGGGCCAACACTGAAGCTTTCTTT. Translation gives CASSPMGGANTEAFF.

The V call is TRBV10-1, the J call TRBJ2-1, with 13 bases matching TRBD2. CDR1 is WNHNN, CDR2 SYGVQD, per germline (reference sequence). V lost 5 bases to trimming and J lost 7 bases; unmatched junction nucleotides: 2. CDR3 length: 14 residues. The CDR3 nucleotides read TGCGCCAGCAGTACTAGCGGGGGGGCGAATGAGCAGTTCTTC. This gives the protein CASSTSGGANEQFF.

CDR3 in amino acids: CASSPEVSGYSNQPQHF. CDR3 nucleotides: TGTGCCAGCTCACCCGAGGTGTCAGGGTATAGCAATCAGCCCCAGCATTTT. The V call is TRBV18, the J call TRBJ1-5, with a possible D match to TRBD1 (5 bases). Germline lookup yields CDR1 KGHSH and CDR2 LQKENI. This CDR3 is 17 amino acids long. The V gene lost 3 bases and the J gene lost 0 bases, with 15 bases spanning the gap.

This sequence joins TRBV5-1 and TRBJ1-2; TRBD1 aligns across 7 bases. V lost 4 bases to trimming and J lost 1 base; unmatched junction nucleotides: 7. The CDR3 spans 15 residues. CDR1 is SGHRS, CDR2 YFSETQ, per germline. The CDR3 DNA reads as TGCGCCAGCAGCGAACAGGGGTCACATAACTATGGCTACACCTTC. Its translation: CASSEQGSHNYGYTF.

This chain connects TRBV19 to TRBJ1-1, with D unresolved. Germline V lookup: CDR1 LNHDA, CDR2 SQIVND (reference sequence). The CDR3 runs to 13 residues. V lost 5 bases to trimming and J lost 1 base, with 8 bases between them. This chain's CDR3 is CASSWSGNTEAFF. The DNA of the CDR3 is TGTGCCAGTAGTTGGTCCGGGAACACTGAAGCTTTCTTT.

This clone has just one count. The J gene is TRBJ1-5, the V gene TRBV7-9, with 8 bases fitting TRBD1. The CDR3 is made up of 18 amino acids. The germline V gene encodes CDR1 SEHNR and CDR2 FQNEAQ (reference sequence). Losses at the gene ends were 2 bases for V and 0 bases for J; bases not matched to a gene: 9. The DNA of the CDR3 is TGTGCCAGCAGCTTACAAACAGGGGGAGTATATAGCAATCAGCCCCAGCATTTT. Translated: CASSLQTGGVYSNQPQHF.